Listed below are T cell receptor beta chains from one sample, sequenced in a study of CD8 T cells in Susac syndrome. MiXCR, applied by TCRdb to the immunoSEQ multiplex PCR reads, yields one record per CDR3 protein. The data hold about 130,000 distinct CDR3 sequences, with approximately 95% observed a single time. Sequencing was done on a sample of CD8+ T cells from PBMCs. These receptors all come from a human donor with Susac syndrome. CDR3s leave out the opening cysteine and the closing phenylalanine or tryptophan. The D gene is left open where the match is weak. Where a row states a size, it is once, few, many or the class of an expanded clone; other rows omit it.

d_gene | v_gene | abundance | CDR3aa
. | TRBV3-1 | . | ASSLYYEQY
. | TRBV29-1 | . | SVGSRARSGEAF
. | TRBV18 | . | ASSRGVGDEQF
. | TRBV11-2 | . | ASRHQETQY
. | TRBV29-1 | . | SVEVGTRPYNEQF
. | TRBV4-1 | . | ASSQEGSTVYHNEQF
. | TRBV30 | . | AWSLASHPTGEQY
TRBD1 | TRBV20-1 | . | SGTDRGSGYT
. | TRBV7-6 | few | ASSPGGGGYEQY
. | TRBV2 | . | ASMRGTEAF
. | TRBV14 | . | ASSQALLPYEQY
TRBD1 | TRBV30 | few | ATSSGTGVYEQY
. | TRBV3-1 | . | ASSQATGTEAF
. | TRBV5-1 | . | ASTEGYSYEQY
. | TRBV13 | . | ASCQGNYGYT
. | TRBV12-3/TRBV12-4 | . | ASSLSVENTYEQY
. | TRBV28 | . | ASRAYEQY
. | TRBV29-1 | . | SVEEQETYGYT